These 6 T cell receptor beta chains originate from one sample sequenced in a study of blood T cell repertoires in COVID-19. TCRdb keeps only in-frame clones here, not all; method: immunoSEQ multiplex PCR. Here the sample spans 150,000 to 200,000 clones, more than 80% being singletons. Material: PBMCs or T cells enriched from blood (not recorded which). Every receptor here comes from a man aged 45-65 years who had recovered from COVID-19.

The chain uses TRBV7-8 and TRBJ2-5; D unresolved. V dropped 5 bases and J dropped 7 bases, with 11 bases sitting between them. The CDR3 consists of 12 residues. Per the germline V gene, CDR1 is SGHVS and CDR2 is FQNEAQ. CDR3 sequence reads: CASSPTVRTQYF. The CDR3 bases are TGTGCCAGCAGCCCCACGGTGAGGACCCAGTACTTC. Drawing the rest from reference TRBV7-8 and TRBJ2-5, the complete variable domain is GAGVSQSPRYKVAKRGQDVALRCDPISGHVSLFWYQQALGQGPEFLTYFQNEAQLDKSGLPSDRFFAERPEGSVSTLKIQRTQQEDSAVYLCASSPTVRTQYFGPGTRLLVL.

V usage is TRBV7-2 and J usage is TRBJ1-5; no clear D. Germline V gene sequence: CDR1 SGHTA, CDR2 FQGNSA. V dropped 4 bases and J dropped 6 bases, with 7 bases sitting between them. The CDR3 contains 12 residues. CDR3 loop: CASSSLSQPQHF. In DNA form, the CDR3 reads TGTGCCAGCAGCTCCCTCAGTCAGCCCCAGCATTTT.

The chain uses TRBV4-3 and TRBJ2-7, with unresolved D. V was shortened by 1 base and J by 3 bases, with 7 bases between the two germline ends. This CDR3 is built from 13 residues. CDR1 LGHNA and CDR2 YSLEER come from the germline V gene. CDR3 in DNA: TGCGCCAGCAGCCAAGCCTCCGGCTACGAGCAGTACTTC. Translating it yields CASSQASGYEQYF.

The chain's CDR3 is CASSQAAGGAGQPQHF. CDR3 sequence (DNA): TGTGCCAGCAGCCAAGCCGCAGGGGGCGCGGGTCAGCCCCAGCATTTT. The chain carries TRBV3-1 (or the pseudogene TRBV3-2) and TRBJ1-5, with TRBD1 matching over 8 bases. The V gene's germline CDR1 is LGHDT and CDR2 YNNKEL (reference sequence). The CDR3 sequence is 16 residues long. V gave up 1 base and J gave up 6 bases; unmatched junction bases: 8.

The V call is TRBV27, the J call TRBJ1-2; 7 bases are a match to TRBD1. This CDR3 contains 14 residues. The junction had 5 bases not matched to a gene; V was cut back by 5 bases and J by 2 bases. CDR1 MNHEY and CDR2 SMNVEV come from the germline V gene (reference sequence). CDR3 loop: CASSMTGPNYGYTF. CDR3 in DNA: TGTGCCAGCAGTATGACAGGGCCCAACTATGGCTACACCTTC.

This clone has just one count. V and J are TRBV9 and TRBJ2-2, with TRBD2 identical over 7 bases. Germline assignment: CDR1 SGDLS and CDR2 YYNGEE. The CDR3 is 15 residues long. With 2 bases clipped from V and 7 bases from J, the junction kept 8 bases outside the gene matches. CDR3 sequence reads: CASSVGLGRGGELFF. In DNA, the CDR3 is TGTGCCAGCAGCGTTGGACTAGGTCGGGGCGGGGAGCTGTTTTTT.